This T cell receptor beta chain was sequenced for a study of cytomegalovirus exposure and HLA in healthy donors. Across the whole study: Unique TCR beta sequences numbering 95 million to 130 million came from around 180 million T cells in an earlier analysis.

Study outcomes and limitations: It was shown in a later analysis that HLA-associated TCR beta chains were more clonally expanded than other, equally common chains.

Healthy bone marrow donors made up the donors. PCR used 60 Vbeta primers and 13 Jbeta primers. The assay was immunoSEQ multiplex PCR, and TCRdb's table has in-frame clones only and misses some. This sample has approximately 70,000 clones, with around 76% found just once. The CDR3 is 12 residues long. V gave up 3 bases and J gave up 4 bases, with 7 bases separating them. Germline V gene lookup returns CDR1 SGHNT and CDR2 YYREEE (reference sequence). Points on this clone: Its antigen remains unidentified.

The V and J genes are TRBV5-4 and TRBJ1-2; D is unresolved. Specimen: PBMCs. This TCR was sampled from a woman aged 30 to 39 in good health and CMV-seropositive. The CDR3 coding sequence is TGTGCCAGCAGCTCGGAGGTCTATGGCTACACCTTC. This encodes CASSSEVYGYTF. Looking up the rest from reference TRBV5-4 and TRBJ1-2 gives the full variable domain: ETGVTQSPTHLIKTRGQQVTLRCSSQSGHNTVSWYQQALGQGPQFIFQYYREEENGRGNFPPRFSGLQFPNYSSELNVNALELDDSALYLCASSSEVYGYTFGSGTRLTVV.